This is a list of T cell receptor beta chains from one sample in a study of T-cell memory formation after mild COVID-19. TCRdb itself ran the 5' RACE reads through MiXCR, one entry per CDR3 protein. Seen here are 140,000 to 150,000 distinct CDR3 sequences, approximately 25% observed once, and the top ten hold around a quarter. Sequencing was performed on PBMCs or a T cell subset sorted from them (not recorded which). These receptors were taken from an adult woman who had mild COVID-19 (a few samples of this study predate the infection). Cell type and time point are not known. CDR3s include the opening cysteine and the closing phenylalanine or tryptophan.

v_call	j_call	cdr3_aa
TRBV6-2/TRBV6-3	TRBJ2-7	CASSYWQGRSYEQYF
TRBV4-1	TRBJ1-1	CASSQDGGGRTEAFF
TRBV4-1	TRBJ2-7	CASSQEEPAEQYF
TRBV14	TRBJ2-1	CASSQNTYNEQFF
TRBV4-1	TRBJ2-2	CASSAQGIPGELFF
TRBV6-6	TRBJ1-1	CASSYSRGQGGVSTEAFF
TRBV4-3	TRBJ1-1	CASSQKRTGRTEAFF
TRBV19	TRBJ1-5	CASTPGQGDNQPQHF
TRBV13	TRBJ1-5	CASSLFLTPAQPQHF
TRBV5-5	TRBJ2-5	CASSLVMTGSETQYF
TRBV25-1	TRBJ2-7	CASSEGNGGPYEQYF
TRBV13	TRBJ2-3	CASSFRTDLNRGTQYF
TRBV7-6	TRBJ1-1	CASSFGTSTEAFF
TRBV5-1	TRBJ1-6	CASSFEGLNSPLHF
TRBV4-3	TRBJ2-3	CASSQVGRERVTDTKYF
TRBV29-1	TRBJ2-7	CSVRDRGFYEQYF
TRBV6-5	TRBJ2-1	CASSQYDSYNEQFF
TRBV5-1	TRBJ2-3	CASSWDRTSDDADTQYF
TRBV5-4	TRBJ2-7	CASSHPGSGAYEQYF
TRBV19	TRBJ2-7	CASSMTSSGSIYEQYF
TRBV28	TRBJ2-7	CASTPDRGLFYEQYF
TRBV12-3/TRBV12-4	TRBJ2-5	CASSPLGGGGETQYF
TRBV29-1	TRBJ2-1	CSVAGQNGFNEQFF
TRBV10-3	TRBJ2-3	CAISSLLANTDTQYF
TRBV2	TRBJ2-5	CASSGLSVHQETQYF
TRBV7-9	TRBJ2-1	CASSDPTSGAALNEQFF
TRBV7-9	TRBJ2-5	CASSLAAETQYF
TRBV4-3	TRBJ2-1	CASSQSRTIHNEQFF
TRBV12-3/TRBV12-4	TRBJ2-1	CASSLGQYEQFF
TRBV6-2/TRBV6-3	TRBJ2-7	CASTEGRLSSYEQYF
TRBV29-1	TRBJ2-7	CSAEGTESYEQYF
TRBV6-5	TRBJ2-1	CASSRTERSGEQFF
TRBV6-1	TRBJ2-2	CASSVSVTNTGELFF
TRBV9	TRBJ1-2	CASSVSRTQGLGYTF
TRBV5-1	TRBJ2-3	CASGSGTRTDTQYF
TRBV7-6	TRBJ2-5	CASSPTGEEAQYF
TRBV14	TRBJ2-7	CASSLTPIPEQYF
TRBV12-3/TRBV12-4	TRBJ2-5	CASSNQGAAETQYF
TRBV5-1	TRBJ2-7	CASSLSVTPEGYEQYF
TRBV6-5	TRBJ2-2	CASSRGGNTGELFF
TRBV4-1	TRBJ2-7	CASSQVRTGEQYF
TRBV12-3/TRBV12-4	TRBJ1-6	CASSLGRNSPLHF
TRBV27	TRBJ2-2	CASSKRLGVTGELFF
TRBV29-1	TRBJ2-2	CSVEDWGQGNTGELFF
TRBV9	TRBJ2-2	CASSPQTSGGTGELFF
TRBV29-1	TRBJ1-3	CSVATLGNTIYF